A single T cell receptor (beta chain) is shown here with its context. The antigen is undetermined. One end of the junction fails to match germline, which may point to a read error. This sample is part of a study of cytomegalovirus exposure and HLA in healthy donors. The V gene's germline CDR1 is SGHRS and CDR2 YFSETQ. The CDR3 length is 8 residues. The study's findings and limits: Researchers left out some V segments, among them TRBV6-2 and TRBV6-3, as indistinguishable. Associated with cytomegalovirus, according to the listing, were about 160 TCR beta chains. On later analysis, the bulk of CMV-associated TCR beta chains appeared to be HLA-restricted.

60 Vbeta and 13 Jbeta primers were used in PCR. Using immunoSEQ multiplex PCR, the repertoire was profiled, and TCRdb retains in-frame clones only, with some absent. Seen here are around 180,000 clones, around 80% observed once, and the top ten hold under 7.5%. The TCR was taken from a man aged 35 to 55 in good health and CMV-seronegative. V is TRBV5-1 and J is TRBJ1-4; unclear D gene. The specimen sequenced was PBMCs. CDR3 region: CASSSHGF. CDR3 bases: TGCGCCAGCAGCTCCCACGGTTTT.